This T cell receptor beta chain was captured in a study of T cell responses to AZD1222 COVID-19 vaccine. The protocol was immunoSEQ multiplex PCR, while the TCRdb copy is restricted to in-frame clones and leaves out a portion. The sample holds 66,000 or so clones; less than 85% are singletons and the top ten take around 25%. With respect to this clone: Its antigen remains unidentified.

Study-wide results and limits: Regions 160-218 and 743-854 dominated among vaccine-associated CD4 TCRs spanning spike. The donor group comprised mostly white British people and more females; the analysis possibly underestimated clonal diversity.

The CDR3 length is 17 residues. Germline V gene sequence: CDR1 SGHNT, CDR2 YYREEE (reference sequence). V shed 4 bases and J 4 bases; nucleotides not matched to a gene: 16. The origin of this receptor is an adult in good health. The chain uses TRBV5-4 and TRBJ2-5; 7 bases fit TRBD2. Sequencing used peripheral blood, obtained on day 0 of MenACWY control vaccination. For the CDR3, the DNA is TGTGCCAGCAGCGAGGGTCGGGGAGGGGCTCTCCGAGAGACCCAGTACTTC. The encoded protein is CASSEGRGGALRETQYF.